The rows below give T cell receptor beta chains drawn from one sample of a study of metastatic and nonmetastatic thyroid tumors. TCRdb reassembled clones from the PCR reads with MiXCR. The data show about 40,000 clones, about 16% seen once. The sample taken for sequencing was blood. The receptors here all came from a female donor with papillary thyroid cancer or a benign thyroid nodule (not recorded which). Some clones in this sample may be carry-over from other donors' samples. CDR3s include the opening cysteine and the closing phenylalanine or tryptophan. The D gene is left open where the match is weak. Some rows mark clone size as missing; the rest say once, few, many or name a class of expanded clone.

d_call j_call v_call clone_size cdr3_aa cdr3_nt
TRBD1 TRBJ1-2 TRBV25-1 NA CASSVSQGTGDGYTF TGTGCCAGCAGTGTATCCCAAGGGACAGGGGATGGCTACACCTTC
TRBD2 TRBJ2-7 TRBV29-1 many CSVASGTRGGEQYF TGCAGCGTTGCCTCCGGGACTAGAGGAGGGGAGCAGTACTTC
NA TRBJ2-3 TRBV18 many CASSPEQGLSTDTQYF TGTGCCAGCTCACCAGAGCAGGGATTGAGCACAGATACGCAGTATTTT
NA TRBJ2-7 TRBV5-1 once CASSFAREVDEQYF TGCGCCAGCAGCTTTGCTAGAGAAGTGGACGAGCAGTACTTC
NA TRBJ1-1 TRBV5-1 once CASSLRAVAGTTLGAFF TGCGCCAGCAGCTTGAGAGCGGTGGCGGGTACGACGTTGGGTGCTTTCTTT
NA TRBJ2-5 TRBV29-1 many CSVRNQETQYF TGCAGCGTAAGGAACCAAGAGACCCAGTACTTC
TRBD1 TRBJ1-2 TRBV7-6 many CASSLAEGAGYGYTF TGTGCCAGCAGCTTAGCTGAGGGGGCTGGCTATGGCTACACCTTC
NA TRBJ2-5 TRBV5-1 many CASRKTGSWETQYF TGCGCCAGCAGAAAGACTGGCTCATGGGAGACCCAGTACTTC
TRBD1 TRBJ1-1 TRBV13 NA CASSLLGTGVNTEAFF TGTGCCAGCAGCTTATTAGGGACAGGGGTGAACACTGAAGCTTTCTTT
NA TRBJ1-6 TRBV27 NA CASNQGAGLGSPLHF TGTGCCAGCAACCAAGGGGCAGGGTTAGGTTCACCCCTCCACTTT
NA TRBJ2-1 TRBV9 many CASSQSQLNEQFF TGTGCCAGCAGCCAAAGCCAGTTAAATGAGCAGTTCTTC
NA TRBJ2-7 TRBV19 many CASSIGTGMEQYF TGTGCCAGTAGTATAGGAACGGGGATGGAGCAGTACTTC
NA TRBJ1-3 TRBV6-1 few CAGSETTGSGNTIYF TGTGCCGGCAGTGAAACTACAGGGTCTGGAAACACCATATATTTT
TRBD1 TRBJ2-7 TRBV6-2/TRBV6-3 NA CAVGRGLFYEQYF TGTGCCGTCGGTAGGGGGCTTTTCTACGAGCAGTACTTC
NA TRBJ2-1 TRBV2 few CASRLRRGDEQFF TGTGCCAGCAGACTTCGAAGAGGGGATGAGCAGTTCTTC
NA TRBJ2-3 TRBV7-9 many CASSPKTGWTQYF TGTGCCAGCAGCCCCAAAACAGGGTGGACGCAGTATTTT
TRBD2 TRBJ2-3 TRBV27 many CATRGTSGVLDTQYF TGTGCCACCAGGGGGACTAGCGGGGTTTTAGATACGCAGTATTTT
NA TRBJ1-1 TRBV3-1 many CASSPQNTEAFF TGTGCCAGCAGCCCCCAAAACACTGAAGCTTTCTTT
NA TRBJ2-7 TRBV6-6 NA CASSYSGSNYEQYF TGTGCCAGCAGTTACTCGGGCAGTAACTACGAGCAGTACTTC
NA TRBJ2-7 TRBV18 NA CASSPSQGGFGYEQYF TGTGCCAGCTCACCATCGCAGGGGGGGTTCGGCTACGAGCAGTACTTC
NA TRBJ2-4 TRBV10-2 many CASSDAEDLKNIQYF TGCGCCAGCAGTGATGCGGAGGATCTCAAAAACATTCAGTACTTC
NA TRBJ1-1 TRBV2 many CASMGQLNTEAFF TGTGCCAGCATGGGACAACTGAACACTGAAGCTTTCTTT
NA TRBJ2-2 TRBV27 NA CASSLFLNTGELFF TGTGCCAGCAGTTTATTTCTAAACACCGGGGAGCTGTTTTTT
NA TRBJ1-4 TRBV6-1 NA CASTNALDEKLFF TGTGCCAGTACCAACGCTCTTGATGAAAAACTGTTTTTT
NA TRBJ1-1 TRBV20-1 few CSARGGGSTEAFF TGCAGTGCTAGGGGAGGGGGGAGCACTGAAGCTTTCTTT
NA TRBJ2-2 TRBV18 many CASSPRANTGELFF TGTGCCAGCTCACCACGGGCGAACACCGGGGAGCTGTTTTTT
NA TRBJ1-6 TRBV15 many CATSRAGGDSPLHF TGTGCCACCAGCAGAGCTGGGGGGGATTCACCCCTCCACTTT
TRBD2 TRBJ2-7 TRBV7-2 NA CASSLAASGGWSSYEQYF TGTGCCAGCAGCTTAGCGGCTAGCGGGGGGTGGAGCTCCTACGAGCAGTACTTC
NA TRBJ1-1 TRBV4-1 NA CASSQPLTGNTEAFF TGCGCCAGCAGCCAACCCCTGACAGGGAACACTGAAGCTTTCTTT
NA TRBJ1-6 TRBV20-1 many CSVHDLDNSPLHF TGCAGTGTCCACGACCTGGATAATTCACCCCTCCACTTT
NA TRBJ1-1 TRBV7-9 once CASSLVATGDTEAFF TGTGCAAGCAGCTTGGTCGCCACGGGCGACACTGAAGCTTTCTTT
NA TRBJ2-1 TRBV3-1 many CASSQAQTIFHEQFF TGTGCCAGCAGCCAAGCTCAGACTATTTTCCATGAGCAGTTCTTC
NA TRBJ2-7 TRBV29-1 many CSVGVRGREDEQYF TGCAGCGTTGGGGTCAGGGGGAGGGAGGACGAGCAGTACTTC